This paragraph reports one TCR beta chain. This entry comes from a study of T cell responses to AZD1222 COVID-19 vaccine. The study pooled second doses at about 4 or about 12 weeks. Produced via immunoSEQ multiplex PCR; TCRdb's table is partial and in-frame only. Of around 130,000 clones listed, 75% to 95% are singletons. In germline, CDR1 is SGHTS, CDR2 YDEGEE. The CDR3 has 14 amino acids. Deletions cut 0 bases from V and 6 bases from J, with 10 bases between. The chain recombines TRBV5-8 with TRBJ1-5, with D possibly TRBD1 on 5 matching bases. The source was peripheral blood, collected 28 days after the second AZD1222 dose. The receptor comes from an adult who received the AZD1222 COVID-19 vaccine. The CDR3 reads CASSLGRGGQPQHF. Written as DNA, the CDR3 is TGTGCCAGCAGCTTGGGTAGGGGCGGTCAGCCCCAGCATTTT.